The rows below give T cell receptor beta chains drawn from one sample of a study of blood T cell repertoires in COVID-19. TCRdb's table, derived via immunoSEQ multiplex PCR, lists solely in-frame clones and lacks some. The sample includes 130,000 to 150,000 clones, over 80% of them seen just once. The sample comprised PBMCs or T cells enriched from blood (not recorded which). Receptors were obtained from a woman aged 50 to 65 who had been exposed to COVID-19. The CDR3 runs from the conserved cysteine through the conserved F or W. A D gene is named only where the DNA matches it firmly. Part of the rows lack a size; the others show once, few, many or a class for expanded clones.

TRBV3-1/TRBV3-2	13	-	-	TRBJ1-1	TGTGCCAGCAGTTTTCTAATTCGGGGGGCCGCTTTCTTT	CASSFLIRGAAFF
TRBV5-6	16	TRBD1	-	TRBJ1-2	TGTGCCAGCAGCAAGATCGGGACAGGGGGCTCTCATGGCTACACCTTC	CASSKIGTGGSHGYTF
TRBV7-2	15	TRBD1	few	TRBJ1-6	TGTGCCAGCAGCTCACCCGACAGGGGAGATTCACCCCTCCACTTT	CASSSPDRGDSPLHF
TRBV5-5	14	-	few	TRBJ1-4	TGTGCCAGCAGCCCGACGGGGACTAATGAAAAACTGTTTTTT	CASSPTGTNEKLFF
TRBV7-9	16	-	-	TRBJ1-2	TGTGCCAGCAGCTTTGGGGCAGCTCCCGCTGATTATGGCTACACCTTC	CASSFGAAPADYGYTF
TRBV5-4	15	TRBD2	-	TRBJ2-3	TGTGCCAGCAGCTTGGGAGCGGGAGGCACAGATACGCAGTATTTT	CASSLGAGGTDTQYF
TRBV4-2	15	-	few	TRBJ2-5	TGTGCCAGCAGCCAAGGGGCCGGGAAACAAGAGACCCAGTACTTC	CASSQGAGKQETQYF
TRBV2	13	-	-	TRBJ1-2	TGTGCCAGCAGTGAAGGGACAGTCTATGGCTACACCTTC	CASSEGTVYGYTF
TRBV7-9	14	TRBD1	-	TRBJ1-4	TGTGCCAGCAACCCACAGGGGCCTTCGCGAAAACTGTTTTTT	CASNPQGPSRKLFF
TRBV6-5	13	-	-	TRBJ1-2	TGTGCCAGCAGTCGAGGAGGAAACTATGGCTACACCTTC	CASSRGGNYGYTF
TRBV6-5	15	TRBD1	-	TRBJ1-1	TGTGCCAGCAGTTACCCGAGGGGGCAGGGTACTGAAGCTTTCTTT	CASSYPRGQGTEAFF
TRBV19	12	-	-	TRBJ1-1	TGTGCCAGTGTTTGGGCGAACACTGAAGCTTTCTTT	CASVWANTEAFF
TRBV23-1	17	TRBD1	-	TRBJ1-6	TGCGCCAGCAGTCAAAACACCCGGGACAGGGAACATTCACCCCTCCACTTT	CASSQNTRDREHSPLHF
TRBV11-3	13	-	-	TRBJ2-5	TGTGCCAGCAGCTTAGGGCCGAGGGAGACCCAGTACTTC	CASSLGPRETQYF
TRBV5-8	12	-	-	TRBJ2-7	TGTGCCAGCACCCCAAAACCAGGCGAGCAGTACTTC	CASTPKPGEQYF
TRBV4-3	15	-	-	TRBJ2-3	TGCGCCAGCAGCCAAGAGCGGGCAGGCACAGATACGCAGTATTTT	CASSQERAGTDTQYF
TRBV10-2	14	-	-	TRBJ1-1	TGCGCCAGCAGCCTGTCTAGGAGAAGGACTGAAGCTTTCTTT	CASSLSRRRTEAFF
TRBV19	14	TRBD1	once	TRBJ2-5	TGTGCCAGTAGTACGACAGGGGCCCAAGAGACCCAGTACTTC	CASSTTGAQETQYF
TRBV4-1	17	-	-	TRBJ1-2	TGCGCCAGCAGCCAAACCGGGTTCGGAGGGCTTGACTATGGCTACACCTTC	CASSQTGFGGLDYGYTF
TRBV19	14	TRBD1	-	TRBJ1-1	TGTGCCAGTAGTTCCGGGACAGGGGCCACTGAAGCTTTCTTT	CASSSGTGATEAFF
TRBV6-5	15	-	-	TRBJ1-3	TGTGCCAGCAGGATAAGTCTGACCGAAGCGCACACCATATATTTT	CASRISLTEAHTIYF
TRBV5-1	13	-	once	TRBJ2-2	TGCGCCAGCAGCAATTTCGACACCGGGGAGCTGTTTTTT	CASSNFDTGELFF
TRBV30	17	TRBD2	once	TRBJ2-1	TGTGCCTGGAGTGACTACCGGACTAGCGGGGGTTCGATGGTGCAGTTCTTC	CAWSDYRTSGGSMVQFF
TRBV25-1	15	-	-	TRBJ1-3	TGTGCCAGCAGTGAACACGGGAACTCTCGAAACACCATATATTTT	CASSEHGNSRNTIYF
TRBV19	18	TRBD1	-	TRBJ1-4	TGTGCCAGTAGTATAGTCGCCGATGGCAGGGGGGTGAATGAAAAACTGTTTTTT	CASSIVADGRGVNEKLFF
TRBV11-2	15	-	few	TRBJ2-7	TGTGCCAGCAGCTTAATCGCGGGAACTCCCTACGAGCAGTACTTC	CASSLIAGTPYEQYF
TRBV2	13	-	once	TRBJ2-1	TGTGCCAGCAGCAGGGCAGAATACAATGAGCAGTTCTTC	CASSRAEYNEQFF
TRBV27	15	TRBD1	-	TRBJ2-1	TGTGCCAGCACCCGGGACAGCAGCTCCTACAATGAGCAGTTCTTC	CASTRDSSSYNEQFF
TRBV5-6	11	-	-	TRBJ2-5	TGTGCCAGCAGCTTTCGAGAGACCCAGTACTTC	CASSFRETQYF
TRBV4-2	15	-	-	TRBJ2-7	TGTGCCAGCAGCCAAGTCGGAACTAGCTCCTACGAGCAGTACTTC	CASSQVGTSSYEQYF
TRBV5-8	13	-	-	TRBJ1-1	TGTGCCAGCAGCTTGTCTATGAACACTGAAGCTTTCTTT	CASSLSMNTEAFF
TRBV6-6	15	-	few	TRBJ1-2	TGTGCCAGCAGTTACTCACAGCCGACCCACTATGGCTACACCTTC	CASSYSQPTHYGYTF
TRBV7-2	15	TRBD2	-	TRBJ2-7	TGTGCCAGCAGCTCATCTCTAGCGGGGGCCTACGAGCAGTACTTC	CASSSSLAGAYEQYF
TRBV2	13	-	-	TRBJ2-7	TGTGCCAGCAGTGAAGCGCGTGCCGGGGAGCAGTACTTC	CASSEARAGEQYF
TRBV15	15	TRBD2	-	TRBJ2-7	TGTGCCACCAGCGCCCGACTAGCGGGCCTAGGCGAGCAGTACTTC	CATSARLAGLGEQYF
TRBV27	15	-	-	TRBJ2-7	TGTGCCAGCAGTTCGCACTTCGGGACACCCTACGAGCAGTACTTC	CASSSHFGTPYEQYF
TRBV27	16	-	once	TRBJ1-1	TGTGCCAGCAGTTTATTCCGGCCAGGGTTAAACACTGAAGCTTTCTTT	CASSLFRPGLNTEAFF
TRBV9	18	-	-	TRBJ2-2	TGTGCCAGCAGCGTAGGCCCAGCGTTACCAAAGAACACCGGGGAGCTGTTTTTT	CASSVGPALPKNTGELFF
TRBV9	14	TRBD2	-	TRBJ2-7	TGTGCCAGCAGCCCCCGGACTAGCGGTTACGAGCAGTACTTC	CASSPRTSGYEQYF
TRBV2	14	TRBD1	many	TRBJ1-5	TGTGCCGGCGCTGAGGGGGCCGCAAATCAGCCCCAGCATTTT	CAGAEGAANQPQHF
TRBV5-1	15	-	-	TRBJ2-1	TGCGCCAGCAGCTCGAGGGATAGCTCCTACAATGAGCAGTTCTTC	CASSSRDSSYNEQFF
TRBV9	17	-	-	TRBJ2-6	TGTGCCAGCAGCGCCCATTCGGGACTTTCTGGGGCCAACGTCCTGACTTTC	CASSAHSGLSGANVLTF
TRBV6-2/TRBV6-3	13	-	-	TRBJ2-7	TGTGCCAGCAGTTACTCGGACACCTACGAGCAGTACTTC	CASSYSDTYEQYF